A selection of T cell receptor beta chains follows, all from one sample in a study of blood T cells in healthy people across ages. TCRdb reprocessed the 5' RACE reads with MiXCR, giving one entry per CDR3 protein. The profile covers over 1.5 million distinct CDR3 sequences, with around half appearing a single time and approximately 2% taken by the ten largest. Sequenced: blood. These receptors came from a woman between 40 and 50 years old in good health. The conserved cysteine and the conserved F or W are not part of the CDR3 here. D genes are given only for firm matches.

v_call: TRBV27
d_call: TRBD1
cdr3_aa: ASSLTGGATYNEQF

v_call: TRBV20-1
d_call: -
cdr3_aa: SAREVTRTQY

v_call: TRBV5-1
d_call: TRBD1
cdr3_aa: ASSLAARGYEQY

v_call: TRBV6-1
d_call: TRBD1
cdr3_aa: ASSEYGTGVYNEQF

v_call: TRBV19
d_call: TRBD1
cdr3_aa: ASSGQGRGNSPLH

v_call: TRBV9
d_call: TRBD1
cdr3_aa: ASSVLQGINGYT

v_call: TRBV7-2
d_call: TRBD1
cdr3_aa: ASSRETGDYGYT

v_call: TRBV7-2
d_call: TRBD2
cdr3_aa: ASSRAGATSDTQY

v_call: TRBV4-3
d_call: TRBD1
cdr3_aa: ASSQDPGQGMYYGYT

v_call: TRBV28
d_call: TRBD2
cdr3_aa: ASNTSGGAKNIQY

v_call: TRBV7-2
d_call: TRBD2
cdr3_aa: ASSLAVSGGLSYEQY

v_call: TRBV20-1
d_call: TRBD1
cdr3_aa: SAIATDRRNYGYT

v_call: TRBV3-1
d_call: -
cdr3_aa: ASSLKSGGREWGYT

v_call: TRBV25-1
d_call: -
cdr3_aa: ASSVAGSLQPQH

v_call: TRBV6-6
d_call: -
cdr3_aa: ASSYGTNTDTQY

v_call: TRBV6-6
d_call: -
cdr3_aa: ASSSAPKLNEQF

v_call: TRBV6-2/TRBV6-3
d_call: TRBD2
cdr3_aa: ASRPGLAGFSTDTQY

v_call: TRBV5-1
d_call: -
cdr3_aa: ASSSNRQGTDTQY

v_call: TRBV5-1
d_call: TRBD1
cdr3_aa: ASSLDEGTDNEQF

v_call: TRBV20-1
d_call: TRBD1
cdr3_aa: SARDRIVTYEQY

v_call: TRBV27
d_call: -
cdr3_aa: ASSTTPPLDSNNSPLH

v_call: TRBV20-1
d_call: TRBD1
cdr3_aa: SALRQGDQPQH

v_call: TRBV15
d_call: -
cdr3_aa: ATSRARDVQETQY

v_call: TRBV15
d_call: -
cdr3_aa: ATSRGEGGGFSTDTQY

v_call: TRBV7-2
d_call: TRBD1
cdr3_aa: ASSLSTLTGMGSTNEKLF

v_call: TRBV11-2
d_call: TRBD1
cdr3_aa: ASSLTTGYDGYT

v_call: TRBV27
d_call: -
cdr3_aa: ASREFKDRLEEQY

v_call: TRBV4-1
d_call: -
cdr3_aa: ASSQGPRISSYEQY

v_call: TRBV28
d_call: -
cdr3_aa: ASSPSTRQYRYEQY

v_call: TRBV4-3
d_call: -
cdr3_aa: ASSQRDSYEKGSGANVLT

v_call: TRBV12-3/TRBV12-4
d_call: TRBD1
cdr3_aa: ASSPPPGGAGSNYGYT

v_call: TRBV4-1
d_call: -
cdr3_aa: ASSGLRGGYT

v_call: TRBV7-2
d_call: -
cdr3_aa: ASSPRGYDTDTQY